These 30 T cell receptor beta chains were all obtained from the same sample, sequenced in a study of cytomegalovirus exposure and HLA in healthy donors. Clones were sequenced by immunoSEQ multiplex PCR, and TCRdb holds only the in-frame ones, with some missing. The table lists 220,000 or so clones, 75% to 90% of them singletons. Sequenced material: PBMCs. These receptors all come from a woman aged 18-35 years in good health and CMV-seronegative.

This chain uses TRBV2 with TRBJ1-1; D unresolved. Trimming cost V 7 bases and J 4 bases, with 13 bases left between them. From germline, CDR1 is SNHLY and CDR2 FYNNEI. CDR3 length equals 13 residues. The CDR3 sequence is CASMSQRGTEAFF. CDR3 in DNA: TGTGCCAGCATGAGCCAACGGGGCACTGAAGCTTTCTTT. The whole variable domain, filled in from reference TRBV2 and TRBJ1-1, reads EPEVTQTPSHQVTQMGQEVILRCVPISNHLYFYWYRQILGQKVEFLVSFYNNEISEKSEIFDDQFSVERPDGSNFTLKIRSTKLEDSAMYFCASMSQRGTEAFFGQGTRLTVV.

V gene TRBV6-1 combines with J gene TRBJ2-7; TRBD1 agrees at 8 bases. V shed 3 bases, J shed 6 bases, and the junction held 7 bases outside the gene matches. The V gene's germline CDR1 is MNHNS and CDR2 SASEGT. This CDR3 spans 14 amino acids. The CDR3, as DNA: TGTGCCAGCAGTGACAGGAGACAGGGGCTCGAGCAGTACTTC. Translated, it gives CASSDRRQGLEQYF.

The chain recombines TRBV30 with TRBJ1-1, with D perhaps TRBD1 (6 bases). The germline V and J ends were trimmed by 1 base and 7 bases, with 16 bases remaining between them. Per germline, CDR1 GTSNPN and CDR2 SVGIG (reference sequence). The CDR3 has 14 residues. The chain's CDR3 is CAWSGEGGKGEAFF. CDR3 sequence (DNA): TGTGCCTGGAGTGGCGAGGGGGGTAAAGGTGAAGCTTTCTTT.

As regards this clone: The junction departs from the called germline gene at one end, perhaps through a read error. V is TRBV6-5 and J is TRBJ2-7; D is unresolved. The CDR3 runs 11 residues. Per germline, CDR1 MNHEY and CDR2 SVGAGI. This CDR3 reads CVSSYSREQYF. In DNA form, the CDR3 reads TGTGTCAGCAGTTACTCGCGCGAGCAGTACTTC.

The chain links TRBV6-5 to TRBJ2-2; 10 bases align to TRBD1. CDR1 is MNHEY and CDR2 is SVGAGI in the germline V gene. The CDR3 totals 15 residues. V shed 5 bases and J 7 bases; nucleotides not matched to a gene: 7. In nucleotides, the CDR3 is TGTGCCAGCAGTATGACAGGGGGCTTTAGCGGGGAGCTGTTTTTT. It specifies CASSMTGGFSGELFF.

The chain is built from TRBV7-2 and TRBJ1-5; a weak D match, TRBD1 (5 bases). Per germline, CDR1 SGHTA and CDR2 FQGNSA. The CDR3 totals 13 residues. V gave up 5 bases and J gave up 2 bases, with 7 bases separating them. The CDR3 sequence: CASSPQGNQPQHF. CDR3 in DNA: TGTGCCAGCAGCCCACAGGGCAATCAGCCCCAGCATTTT.

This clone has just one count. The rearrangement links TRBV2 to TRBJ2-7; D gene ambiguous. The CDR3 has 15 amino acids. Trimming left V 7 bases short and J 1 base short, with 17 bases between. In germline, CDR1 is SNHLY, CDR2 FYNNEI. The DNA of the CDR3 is TGTGCCAGCACCGGAGCCGGACGGATTTCCTACGAGCAGTACTTC. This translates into CASTGAGRISYEQYF.

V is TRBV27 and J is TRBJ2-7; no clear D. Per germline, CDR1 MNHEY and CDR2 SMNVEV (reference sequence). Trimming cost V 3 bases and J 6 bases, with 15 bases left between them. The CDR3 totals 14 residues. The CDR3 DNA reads TGTGCCAGCAGTTTTAACACATATGGGTCCGAGCAGTACTTC. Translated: CASSFNTYGSEQYF.

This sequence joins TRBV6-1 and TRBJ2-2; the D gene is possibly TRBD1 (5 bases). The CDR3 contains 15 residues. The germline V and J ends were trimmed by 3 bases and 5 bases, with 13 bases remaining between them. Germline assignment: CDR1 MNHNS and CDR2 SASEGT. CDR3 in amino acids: CASSDFRVRTGELFF. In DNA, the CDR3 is TGTGCCAGCAGTGACTTCAGGGTTAGAACCGGGGAGCTGTTTTTT.

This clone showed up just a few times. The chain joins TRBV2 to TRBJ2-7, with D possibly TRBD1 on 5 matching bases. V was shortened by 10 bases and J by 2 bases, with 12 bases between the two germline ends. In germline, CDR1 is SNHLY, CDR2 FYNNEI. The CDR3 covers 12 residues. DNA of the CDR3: TGTGCCACCTCCCTGGGGCCCTACGAGCAGTACTTC. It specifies CATSLGPYEQYF.

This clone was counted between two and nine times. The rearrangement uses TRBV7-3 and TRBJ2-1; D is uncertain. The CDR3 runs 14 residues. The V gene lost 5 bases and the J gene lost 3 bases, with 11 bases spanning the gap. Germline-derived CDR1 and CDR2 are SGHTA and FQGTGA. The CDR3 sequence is CASSPTRNYNEQFF. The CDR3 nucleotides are TGTGCCAGCAGCCCCACGAGAAACTACAATGAGCAGTTCTTC. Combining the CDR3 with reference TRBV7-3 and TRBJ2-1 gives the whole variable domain GAGVSQTPSNKVTEKGKYVELRCDPISGHTALYWYRQSLGQGPEFLIYFQGTGAADDSGLPNDRFFAVRPEGSVSTLKIQRTERGDSAVYLCASSPTRNYNEQFFGPGTRLTVL.

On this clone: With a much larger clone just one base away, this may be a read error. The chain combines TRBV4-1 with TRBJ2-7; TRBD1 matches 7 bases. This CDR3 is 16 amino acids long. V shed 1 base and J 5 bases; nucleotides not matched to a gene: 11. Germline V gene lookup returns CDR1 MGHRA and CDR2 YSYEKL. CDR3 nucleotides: TGCGCCAGCAGCCAAGGGGGACACAGGGGCGAACACGAGCAGTACTTC. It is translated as CASSQGGHRGEHEQYF.

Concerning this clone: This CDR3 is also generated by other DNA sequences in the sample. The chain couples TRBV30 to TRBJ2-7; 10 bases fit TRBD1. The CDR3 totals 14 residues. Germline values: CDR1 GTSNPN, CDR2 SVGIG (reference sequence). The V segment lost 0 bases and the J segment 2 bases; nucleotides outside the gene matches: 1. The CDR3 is CAWSVGQGAYEQYF. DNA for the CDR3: TGTGCCTGGAGTGTAGGACAGGGGGCCTACGAGCAGTACTTC.

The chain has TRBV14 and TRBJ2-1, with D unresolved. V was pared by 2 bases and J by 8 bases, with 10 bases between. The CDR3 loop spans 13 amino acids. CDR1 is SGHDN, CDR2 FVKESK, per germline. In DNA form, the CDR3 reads TGTGCCAGCAGCCAATCTTCATTGTATGAGCAGTTCTTC. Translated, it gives CASSQSSLYEQFF.

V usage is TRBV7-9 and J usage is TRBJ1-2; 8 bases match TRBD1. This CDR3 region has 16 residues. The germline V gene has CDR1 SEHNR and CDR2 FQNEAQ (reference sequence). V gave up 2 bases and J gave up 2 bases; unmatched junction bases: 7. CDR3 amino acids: CASSLSWTGINYGYTF. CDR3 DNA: TGTGCCAGCAGCTTAAGTTGGACAGGGATAAACTATGGCTACACCTTC. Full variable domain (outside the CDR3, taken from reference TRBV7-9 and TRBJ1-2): DTGVSQNPRHKITKRGQNVTFRCDPISEHNRLYWYRQTLGQGPEFLTYFQNEAQLEKSRLLSDRFSAERPKGSFSTLEIQRTEQGDSAMYLCASSLSWTGINYGYTFGSGTRLTVV.

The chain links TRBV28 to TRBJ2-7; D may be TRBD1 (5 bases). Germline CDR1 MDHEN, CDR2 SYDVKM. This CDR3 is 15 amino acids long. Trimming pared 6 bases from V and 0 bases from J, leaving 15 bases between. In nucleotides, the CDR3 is TGTGCCAGCAGCGGATCCGACAGTTCCTCCTACGAGCAGTACTTC. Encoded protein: CASSGSDSSSYEQYF.

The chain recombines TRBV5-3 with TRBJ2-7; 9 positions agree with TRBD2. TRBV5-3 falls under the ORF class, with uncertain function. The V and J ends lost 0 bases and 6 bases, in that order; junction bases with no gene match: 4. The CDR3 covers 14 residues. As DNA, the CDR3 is TGTGCCAGAAGCTTGGGGGCGGGAGGGAGCGAGCAGTACTTC. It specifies CARSLGAGGSEQYF.

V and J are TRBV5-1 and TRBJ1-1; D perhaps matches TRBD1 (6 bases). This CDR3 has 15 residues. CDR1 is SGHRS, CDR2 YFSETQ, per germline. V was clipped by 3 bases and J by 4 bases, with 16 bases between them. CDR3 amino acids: CASSSLTGRGTEAFF. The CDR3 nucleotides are TGCGCCAGCAGCTCACTCACAGGGAGAGGCACTGAAGCTTTCTTT.

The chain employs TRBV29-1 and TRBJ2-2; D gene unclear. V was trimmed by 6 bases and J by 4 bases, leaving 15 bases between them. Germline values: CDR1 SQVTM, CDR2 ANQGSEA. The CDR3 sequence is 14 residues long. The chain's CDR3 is CSVISSLGTGELFF. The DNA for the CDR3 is TGCAGCGTCATCAGTTCTCTGGGCACCGGGGAGCTGTTTTTT.

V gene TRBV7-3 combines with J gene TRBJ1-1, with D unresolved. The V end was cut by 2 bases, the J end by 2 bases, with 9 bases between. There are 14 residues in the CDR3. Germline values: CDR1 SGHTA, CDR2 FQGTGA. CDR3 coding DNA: TGTGCCAGCAGCTTAGTTCCAGCAAACACTGAAGCTTTCTTT. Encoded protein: CASSLVPANTEAFF.

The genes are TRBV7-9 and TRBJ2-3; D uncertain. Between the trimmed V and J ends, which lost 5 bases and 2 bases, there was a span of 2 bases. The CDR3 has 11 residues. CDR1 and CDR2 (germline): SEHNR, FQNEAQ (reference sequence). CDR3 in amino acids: CASSPTDTQYF. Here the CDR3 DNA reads TGTGCCAGCAGCCCCACAGATACGCAGTATTTT.

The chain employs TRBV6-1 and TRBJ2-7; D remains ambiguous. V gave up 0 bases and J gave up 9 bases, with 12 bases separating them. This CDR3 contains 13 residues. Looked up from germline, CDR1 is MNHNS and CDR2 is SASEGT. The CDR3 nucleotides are TGTGCCAGCAGTGAAGCTGCCCGCCTTATGCAGTACTTC. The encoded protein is CASSEAARLMQYF.

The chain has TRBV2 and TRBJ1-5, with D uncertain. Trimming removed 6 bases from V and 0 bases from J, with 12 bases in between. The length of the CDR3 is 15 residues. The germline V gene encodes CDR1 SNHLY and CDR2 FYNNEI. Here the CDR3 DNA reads TGTGCCAGCAGCGTCGGGAGTTATAGCAATCAGCCCCAGCATTTT. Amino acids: CASSVGSYSNQPQHF. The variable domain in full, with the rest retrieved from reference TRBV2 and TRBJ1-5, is EPEVTQTPSHQVTQMGQEVILRCVPISNHLYFYWYRQILGQKVEFLVSFYNNEISEKSEIFDDQFSVERPDGSNFTLKIRSTKLEDSAMYFCASSVGSYSNQPQHFGDGTRLSIL.

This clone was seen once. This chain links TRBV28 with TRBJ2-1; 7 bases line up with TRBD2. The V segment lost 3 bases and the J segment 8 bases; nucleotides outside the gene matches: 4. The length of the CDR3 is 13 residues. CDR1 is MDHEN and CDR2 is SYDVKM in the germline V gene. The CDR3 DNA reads TGTGCCAGCAGTTTCGGGGGGTCCTATGAGCAGTTCTTC. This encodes CASSFGGSYEQFF.

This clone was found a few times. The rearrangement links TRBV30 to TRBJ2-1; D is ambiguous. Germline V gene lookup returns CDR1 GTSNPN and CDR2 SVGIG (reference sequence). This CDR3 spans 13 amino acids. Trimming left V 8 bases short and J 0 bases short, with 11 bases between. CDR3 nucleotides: TGTGCCATTGGACGGTCCTCCTACAATGAGCAGTTCTTC. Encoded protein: CAIGRSSYNEQFF.

CDR3 nucleotides: TGTGCCAGCAGCCACCTTGCGGCGGGGGAGTACAATGAGCAGTTCTTC. As protein: CASSHLAAGEYNEQFF. This sequence joins TRBV6-6 and TRBJ2-1, with 7 bases aligning to TRBD2. The germline gives CDR1 MNHNY, CDR2 SVGAGI (reference sequence). The CDR3 spans 16 residues. V was clipped by 6 bases and J by 4 bases; unmatched bases: 12.

CDR3 in DNA: TGTGCCAGCAGTTTATTTGGGGATCGCAATGAGCAGTTCTTC. This translates into CASSLFGDRNEQFF. The chain combines TRBV27 with TRBJ2-1; D is undetermined. This CDR3 comprises 14 residues. V dropped 1 base and J dropped 6 bases, with 10 bases sitting between them. Germline CDR1 is MNHEY and CDR2 is SMNVEV (reference sequence).

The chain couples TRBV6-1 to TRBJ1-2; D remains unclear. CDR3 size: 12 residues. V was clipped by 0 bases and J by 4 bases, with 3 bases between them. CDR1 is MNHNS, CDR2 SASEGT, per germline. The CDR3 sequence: CASSEAVYGYTF. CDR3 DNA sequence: TGTGCCAGCAGTGAAGCAGTCTATGGCTACACCTTC.

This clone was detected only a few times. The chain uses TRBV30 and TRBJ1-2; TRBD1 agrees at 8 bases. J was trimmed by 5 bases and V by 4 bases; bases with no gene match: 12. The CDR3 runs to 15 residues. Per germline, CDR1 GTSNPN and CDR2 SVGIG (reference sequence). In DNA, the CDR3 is TGTGCCTGGACCCTATTACGGACAGGGCAGTATGGCTACACCTTC. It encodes CAWTLLRTGQYGYTF. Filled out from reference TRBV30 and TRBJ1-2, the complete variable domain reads SQTIHQWPATLVQPVGSPLSLECTVEGTSNPNLYWYRQAAGRGLQLLFYSVGIGQISSEVPQNLSASRPQDRQFILSSKKLLLSDSGFYLCAWTLLRTGQYGYTFGSGTRLTVV.

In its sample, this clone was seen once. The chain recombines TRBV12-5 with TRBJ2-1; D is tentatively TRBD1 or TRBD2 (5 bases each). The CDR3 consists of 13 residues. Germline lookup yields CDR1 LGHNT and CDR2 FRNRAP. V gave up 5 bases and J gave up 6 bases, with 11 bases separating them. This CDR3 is CASGKGAGNEQFF. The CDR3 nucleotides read TGTGCTAGTGGTAAAGGGGCGGGCAATGAGCAGTTCTTC.